The sequence of this TCR beta chain was determined in a study of PD-L1 blockade in urothelial cancer. The count of this clone is one. TCRdb keeps only in-frame clones here, not all; method: immunoSEQ multiplex PCR. The sample shows some 35,000 clones, more than 80% of them seen only once. The CDR3 sequence is 14 residues long. Germline CDR1 and CDR2: MNHEY and SMNVEV (reference sequence). V lost 5 bases and J 4 bases, leaving 12 bases between the germline ends. The material sequenced was PBMCs, taken around atezolizumab (anti-PD-L1) treatment. This receptor was obtained from a man in his sixties or seventies with urothelial cancer. The chain combines TRBV27 with TRBJ1-5, with a possible D match to TRBD1 (5 bases). The CDR3 loop reads CASSPLPGNQPQHF. The DNA for the CDR3 is TGTGCCAGCAGTCCCCTCCCAGGGAATCAGCCCCAGCATTTT.